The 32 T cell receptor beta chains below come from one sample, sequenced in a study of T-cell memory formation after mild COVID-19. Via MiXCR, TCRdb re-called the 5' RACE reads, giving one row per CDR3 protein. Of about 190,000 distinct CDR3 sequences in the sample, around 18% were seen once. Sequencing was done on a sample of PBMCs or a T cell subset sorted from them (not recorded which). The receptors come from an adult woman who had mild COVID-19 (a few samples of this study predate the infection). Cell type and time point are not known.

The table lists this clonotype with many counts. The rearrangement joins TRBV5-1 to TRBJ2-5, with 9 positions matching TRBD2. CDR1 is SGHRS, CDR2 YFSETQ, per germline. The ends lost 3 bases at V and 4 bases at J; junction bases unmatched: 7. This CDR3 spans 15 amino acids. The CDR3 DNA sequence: TGCGCCAGCAGCTCGAGGCGGGGGGGCCGAGAGACCCAGTACTTC. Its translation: CASSSRRGGRETQYF.

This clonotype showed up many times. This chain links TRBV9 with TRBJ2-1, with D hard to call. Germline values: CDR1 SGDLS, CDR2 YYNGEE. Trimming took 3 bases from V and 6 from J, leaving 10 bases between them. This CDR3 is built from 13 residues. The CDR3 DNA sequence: TGTGCCAGCAGCGGGGCCACCGGCAATGAGCAGTTCTTC. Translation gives CASSGATGNEQFF.

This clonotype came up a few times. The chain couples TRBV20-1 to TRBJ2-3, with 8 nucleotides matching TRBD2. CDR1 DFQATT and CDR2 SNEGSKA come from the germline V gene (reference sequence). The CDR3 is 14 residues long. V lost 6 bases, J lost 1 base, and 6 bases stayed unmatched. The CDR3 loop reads CSAPTSGRTDTQYF. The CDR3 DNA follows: TGCAGTGCCCCCACTAGCGGCCGCACAGATACGCAGTATTTT.

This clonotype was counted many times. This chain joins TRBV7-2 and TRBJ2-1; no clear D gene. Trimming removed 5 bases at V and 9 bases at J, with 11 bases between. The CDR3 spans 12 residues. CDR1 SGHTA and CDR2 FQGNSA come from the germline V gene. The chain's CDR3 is CASSPSRFEQFF. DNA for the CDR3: TGTGCCAGCAGCCCCTCTAGGTTTGAGCAGTTCTTC.

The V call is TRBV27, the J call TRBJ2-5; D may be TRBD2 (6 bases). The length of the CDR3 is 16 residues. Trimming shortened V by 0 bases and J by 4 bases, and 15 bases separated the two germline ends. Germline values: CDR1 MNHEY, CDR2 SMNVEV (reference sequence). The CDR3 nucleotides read TGTGCCAGCAGTTTATCCCTAGCGCTATCTGGAGAGACCCAGTACTTC. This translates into CASSLSLALSGETQYF.

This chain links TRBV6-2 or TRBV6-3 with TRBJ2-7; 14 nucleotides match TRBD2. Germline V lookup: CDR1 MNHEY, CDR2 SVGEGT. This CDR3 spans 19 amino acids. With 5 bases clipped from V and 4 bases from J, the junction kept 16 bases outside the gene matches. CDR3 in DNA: TGTGCCAGCAGTGTGCGCCCGGGACTAGCGGGAGTTACGGCGTACGAGCAGTACTTC. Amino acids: CASSVRPGLAGVTAYEQYF.

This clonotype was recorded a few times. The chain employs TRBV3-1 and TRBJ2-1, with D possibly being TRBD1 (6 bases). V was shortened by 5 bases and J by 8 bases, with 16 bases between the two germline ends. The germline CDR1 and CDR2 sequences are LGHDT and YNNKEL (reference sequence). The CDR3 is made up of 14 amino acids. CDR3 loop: CASSLSGQPHEQFF. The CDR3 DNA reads TGTGCCAGCAGCTTATCTGGACAGCCTCATGAGCAGTTCTTC.

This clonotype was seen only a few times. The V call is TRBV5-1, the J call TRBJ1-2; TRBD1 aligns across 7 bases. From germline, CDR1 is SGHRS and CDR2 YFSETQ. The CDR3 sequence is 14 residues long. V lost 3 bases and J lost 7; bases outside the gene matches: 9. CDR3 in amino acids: CASSSNTGESGYTF. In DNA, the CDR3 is TGCGCCAGCAGCTCAAATACAGGGGAATCTGGCTACACCTTC.

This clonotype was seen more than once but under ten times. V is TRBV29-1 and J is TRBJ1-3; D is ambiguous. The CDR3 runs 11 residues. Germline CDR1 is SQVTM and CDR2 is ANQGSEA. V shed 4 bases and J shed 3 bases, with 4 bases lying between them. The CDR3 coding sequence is TGCAGCGTTGCCCTTGGAAACACCATATATTTT. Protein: CSVALGNTIYF.

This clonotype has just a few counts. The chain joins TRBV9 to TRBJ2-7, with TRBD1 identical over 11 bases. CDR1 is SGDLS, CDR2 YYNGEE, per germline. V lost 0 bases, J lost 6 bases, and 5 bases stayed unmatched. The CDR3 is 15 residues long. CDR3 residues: CASSVAWDRGAEQYF. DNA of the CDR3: TGTGCCAGCAGCGTAGCCTGGGACAGGGGGGCCGAGCAGTACTTC.

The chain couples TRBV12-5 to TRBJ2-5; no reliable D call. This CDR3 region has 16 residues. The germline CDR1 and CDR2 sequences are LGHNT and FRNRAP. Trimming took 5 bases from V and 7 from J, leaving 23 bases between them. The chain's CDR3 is CASGAPSPGYVATQYF. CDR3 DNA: TGTGCTAGTGGTGCCCCGTCTCCTGGGTACGTCGCGACCCAGTACTTC.

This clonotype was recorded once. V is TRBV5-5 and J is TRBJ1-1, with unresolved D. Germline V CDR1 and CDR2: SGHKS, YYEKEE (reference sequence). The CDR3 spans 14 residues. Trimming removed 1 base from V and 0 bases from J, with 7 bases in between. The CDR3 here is CASSLRSLNTEAFF. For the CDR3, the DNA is TGTGCCAGCAGCTTGCGGTCCTTGAACACTGAAGCTTTCTTT. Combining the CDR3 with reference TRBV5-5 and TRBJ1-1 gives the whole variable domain DAGVTQSPTHLIKTRGQQVTLRCSPISGHKSVSWYQQVLGQGPQFIFQYYEKEERGRGNFPDRFSARQFPNYSSELNVNALLLGDSALYLCASSLRSLNTEAFFGQGTRLTVV.

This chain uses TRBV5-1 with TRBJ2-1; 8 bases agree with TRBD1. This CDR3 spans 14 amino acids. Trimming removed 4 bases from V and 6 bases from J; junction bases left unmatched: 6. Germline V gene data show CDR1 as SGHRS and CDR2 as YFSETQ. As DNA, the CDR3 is TGCGCCAGCAGCGGCGAGACAGGGGTCAATGAGCAGTTCTTC. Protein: CASSGETGVNEQFF.

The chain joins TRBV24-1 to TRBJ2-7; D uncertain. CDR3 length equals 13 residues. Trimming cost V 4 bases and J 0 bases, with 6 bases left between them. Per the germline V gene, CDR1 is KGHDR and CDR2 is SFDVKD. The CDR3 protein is CATSDSFSYEQYF. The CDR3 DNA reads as TGTGCCACCAGTGACAGTTTCTCCTACGAGCAGTACTTC.

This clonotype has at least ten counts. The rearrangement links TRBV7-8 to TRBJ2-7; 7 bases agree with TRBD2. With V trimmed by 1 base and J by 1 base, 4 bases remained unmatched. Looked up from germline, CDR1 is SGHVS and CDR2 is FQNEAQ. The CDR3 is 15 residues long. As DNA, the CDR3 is TGTGCCAGCAGCTTAGGGGACGGGGGGTCCTACGAGCAGTACTTC. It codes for CASSLGDGGSYEQYF.

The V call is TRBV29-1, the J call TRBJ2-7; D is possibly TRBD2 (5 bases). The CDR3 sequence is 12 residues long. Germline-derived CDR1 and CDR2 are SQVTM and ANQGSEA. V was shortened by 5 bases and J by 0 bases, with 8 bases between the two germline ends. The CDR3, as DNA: TGCAGCGTTTCTCGGGACTCCTACGAGCAGTACTTC. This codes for CSVSRDSYEQYF.

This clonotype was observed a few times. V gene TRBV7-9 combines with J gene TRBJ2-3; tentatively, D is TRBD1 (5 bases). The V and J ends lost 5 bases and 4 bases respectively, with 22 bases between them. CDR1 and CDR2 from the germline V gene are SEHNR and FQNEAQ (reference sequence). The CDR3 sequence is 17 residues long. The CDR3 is CASSLRFALGVPDTQYF. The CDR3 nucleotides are TGTGCCAGCAGCCTACGCTTCGCTCTAGGGGTCCCAGATACGCAGTATTTT.

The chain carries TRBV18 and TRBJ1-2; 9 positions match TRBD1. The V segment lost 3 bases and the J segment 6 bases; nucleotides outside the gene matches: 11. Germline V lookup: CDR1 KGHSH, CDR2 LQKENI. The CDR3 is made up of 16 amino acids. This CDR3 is CASSPRQGGWGDGYTF. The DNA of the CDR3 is TGTGCCAGCTCACCCCGACAGGGGGGCTGGGGAGATGGCTACACCTTC.

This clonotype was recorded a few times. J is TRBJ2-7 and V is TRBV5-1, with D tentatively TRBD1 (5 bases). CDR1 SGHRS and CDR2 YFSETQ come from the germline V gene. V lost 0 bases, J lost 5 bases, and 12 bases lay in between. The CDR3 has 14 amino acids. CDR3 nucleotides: TGCGCCAGCAGCTTGGCCGGCGGACAAGACGAGCAGTACTTC. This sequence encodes CASSLAGGQDEQYF.

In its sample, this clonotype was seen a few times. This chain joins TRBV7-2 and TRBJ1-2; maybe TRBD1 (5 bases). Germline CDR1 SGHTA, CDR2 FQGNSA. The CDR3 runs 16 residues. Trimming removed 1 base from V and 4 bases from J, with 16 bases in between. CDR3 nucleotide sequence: TGTGCCAGCAGCTTAGATGGCGGGGCCGGGGGCTATGGCTACACCTTC. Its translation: CASSLDGGAGGYGYTF.

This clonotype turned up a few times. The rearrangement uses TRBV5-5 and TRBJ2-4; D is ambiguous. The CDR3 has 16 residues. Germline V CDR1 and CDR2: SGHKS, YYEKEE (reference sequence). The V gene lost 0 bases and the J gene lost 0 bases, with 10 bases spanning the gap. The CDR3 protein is CASSLALATAKNIQYF. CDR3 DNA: TGTGCCAGCAGCTTGGCTCTGGCTACAGCCAAAAACATTCAGTACTTC.

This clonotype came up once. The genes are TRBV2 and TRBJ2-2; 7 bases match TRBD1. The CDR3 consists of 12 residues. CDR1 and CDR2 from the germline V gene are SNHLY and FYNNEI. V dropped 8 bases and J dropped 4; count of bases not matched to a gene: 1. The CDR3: CASGTVTGELFF. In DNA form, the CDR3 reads TGTGCCAGCGGGACAGTCACCGGGGAGCTGTTTTTT.

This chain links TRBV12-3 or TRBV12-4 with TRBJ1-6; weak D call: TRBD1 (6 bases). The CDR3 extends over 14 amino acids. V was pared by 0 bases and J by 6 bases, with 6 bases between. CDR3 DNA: TGTGCCAGCAGTTTAGCAGGGGGTAATTCACCCCTCCACTTT. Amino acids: CASSLAGGNSPLHF.

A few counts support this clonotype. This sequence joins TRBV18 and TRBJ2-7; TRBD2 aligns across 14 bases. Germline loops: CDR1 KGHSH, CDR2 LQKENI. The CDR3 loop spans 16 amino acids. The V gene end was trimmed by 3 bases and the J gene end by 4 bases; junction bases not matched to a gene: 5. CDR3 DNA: TGTGCCAGCTCACCGGGACGACTAGCGGGAGGGTACGAGCAGTACTTC. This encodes CASSPGRLAGGYEQYF.

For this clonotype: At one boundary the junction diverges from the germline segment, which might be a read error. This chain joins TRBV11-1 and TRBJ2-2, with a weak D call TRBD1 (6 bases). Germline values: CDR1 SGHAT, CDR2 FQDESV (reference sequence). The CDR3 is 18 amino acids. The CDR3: CASSLGASTGSVTGELFF. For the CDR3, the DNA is TGTGCCAGCAGCTTAGGGGCCTCTACAGGGTCGGTCACCGGGGAGCTTTTTTTT.

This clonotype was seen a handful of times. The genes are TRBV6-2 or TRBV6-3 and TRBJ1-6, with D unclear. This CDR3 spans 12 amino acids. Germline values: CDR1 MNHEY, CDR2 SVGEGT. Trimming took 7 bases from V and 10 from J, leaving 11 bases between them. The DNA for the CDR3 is TGTGCCAGCAACGTTGATAGATCACCCCTCCACTTT. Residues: CASNVDRSPLHF.

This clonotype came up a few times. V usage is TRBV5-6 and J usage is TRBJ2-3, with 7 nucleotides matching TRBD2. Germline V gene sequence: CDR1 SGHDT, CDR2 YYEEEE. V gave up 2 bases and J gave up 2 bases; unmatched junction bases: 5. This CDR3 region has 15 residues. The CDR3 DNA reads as TGTGCCAGCAGCTTCCCTAGCGGAAACACAGATACGCAGTATTTT. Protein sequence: CASSFPSGNTDTQYF.

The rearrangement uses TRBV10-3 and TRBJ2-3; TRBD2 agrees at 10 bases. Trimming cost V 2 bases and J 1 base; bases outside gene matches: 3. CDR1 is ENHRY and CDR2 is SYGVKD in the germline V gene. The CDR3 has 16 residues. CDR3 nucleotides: TGTGCCATCAGTGAGGCTAGCGGGAGAGGCACAGATACGCAGTATTTT. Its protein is CAISEASGRGTDTQYF.

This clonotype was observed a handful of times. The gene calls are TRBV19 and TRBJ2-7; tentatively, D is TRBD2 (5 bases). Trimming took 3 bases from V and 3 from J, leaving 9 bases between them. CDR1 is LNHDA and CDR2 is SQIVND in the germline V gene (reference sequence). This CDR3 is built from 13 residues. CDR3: CASSILGGYEQYF. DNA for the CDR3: TGTGCCAGTAGTATTTTAGGAGGCTACGAGCAGTACTTC.

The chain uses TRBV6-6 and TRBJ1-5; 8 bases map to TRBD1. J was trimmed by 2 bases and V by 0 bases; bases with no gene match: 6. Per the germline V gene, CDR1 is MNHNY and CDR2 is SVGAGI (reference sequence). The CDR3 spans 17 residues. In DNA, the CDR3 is TGTGCCAGCAGTTACTCTCCAGGGGGCGTTGGCAATCAGCCCCAGCATTTT. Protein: CASSYSPGGVGNQPQHF.

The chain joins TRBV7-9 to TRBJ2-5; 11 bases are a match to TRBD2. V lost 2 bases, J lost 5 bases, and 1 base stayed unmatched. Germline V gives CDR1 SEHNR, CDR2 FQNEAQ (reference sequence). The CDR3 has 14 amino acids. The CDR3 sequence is CASSLWTSGETQYF. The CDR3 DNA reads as TGTGCCAGCAGCTTATGGACTAGCGGGGAGACCCAGTACTTC.

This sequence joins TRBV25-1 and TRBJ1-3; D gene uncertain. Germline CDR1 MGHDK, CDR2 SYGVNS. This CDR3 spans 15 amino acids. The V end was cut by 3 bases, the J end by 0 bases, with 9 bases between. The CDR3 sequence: CASSDVGSSGNTIYF. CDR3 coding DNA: TGTGCCAGCAGTGATGTGGGGAGCTCTGGAAACACCATATATTTT. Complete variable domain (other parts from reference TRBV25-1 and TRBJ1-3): EADIYQTPRYLVIGTGKKITLECSQTMGHDKMYWYQQDPGMELHLIHYSYGVNSTEKGDLSSESTVSRIRTEHFPLTLESARPSHTSQYLCASSDVGSSGNTIYFGEGSWLTVV.